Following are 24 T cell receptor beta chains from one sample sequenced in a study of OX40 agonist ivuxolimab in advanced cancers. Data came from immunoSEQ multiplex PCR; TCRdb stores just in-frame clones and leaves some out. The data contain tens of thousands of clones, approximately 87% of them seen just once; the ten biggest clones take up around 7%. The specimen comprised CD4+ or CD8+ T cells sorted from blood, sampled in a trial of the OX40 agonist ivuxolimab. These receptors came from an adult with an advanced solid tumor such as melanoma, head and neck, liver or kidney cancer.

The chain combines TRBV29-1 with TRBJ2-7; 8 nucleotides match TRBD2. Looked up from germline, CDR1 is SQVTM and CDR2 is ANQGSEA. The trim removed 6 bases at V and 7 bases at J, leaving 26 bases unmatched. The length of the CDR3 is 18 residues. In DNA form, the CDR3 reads TGCAGCGTGGAGAAGGGGACTAATATAGCGGGACCGCCCGAGGAGCAGTACTTC. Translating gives CSVEKGTNIAGPPEEQYF.

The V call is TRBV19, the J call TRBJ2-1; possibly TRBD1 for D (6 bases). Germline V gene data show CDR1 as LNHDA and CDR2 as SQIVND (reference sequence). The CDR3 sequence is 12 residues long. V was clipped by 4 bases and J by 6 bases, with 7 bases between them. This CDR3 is CASSRTVNEQFF. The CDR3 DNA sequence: TGTGCCAGTAGTAGGACAGTCAATGAGCAGTTCTTC.

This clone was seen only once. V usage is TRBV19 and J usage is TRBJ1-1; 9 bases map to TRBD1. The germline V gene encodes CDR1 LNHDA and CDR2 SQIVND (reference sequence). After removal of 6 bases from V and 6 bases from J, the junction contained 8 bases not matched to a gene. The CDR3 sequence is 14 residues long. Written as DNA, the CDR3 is TGTGCCAGTAGCTCACAGGGGGCGTTCTCTGAAGCTTTCTTT. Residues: CASSSQGAFSEAFF.

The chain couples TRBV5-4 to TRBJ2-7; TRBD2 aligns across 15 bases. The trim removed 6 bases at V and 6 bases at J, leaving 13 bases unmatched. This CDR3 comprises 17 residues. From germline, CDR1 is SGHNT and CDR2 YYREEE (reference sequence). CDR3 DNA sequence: TGTGCCAGCACCAAGGGACAGACGGGACTAGCGGGGGGCGAGCAGTACTTC. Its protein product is CASTKGQTGLAGGEQYF.

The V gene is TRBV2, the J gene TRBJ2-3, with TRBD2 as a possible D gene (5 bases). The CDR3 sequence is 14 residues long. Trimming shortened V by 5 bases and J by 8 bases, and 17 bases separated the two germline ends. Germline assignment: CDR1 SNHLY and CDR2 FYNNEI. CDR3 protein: CASSPTALGRTQYF. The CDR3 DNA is TGTGCCAGCAGTCCAACTGCACTAGGGCGTACGCAGTATTTT.

The CDR3 spells CASNRARQETQYF. In DNA, the CDR3 is TGTGCCAGCAACCGAGCGAGACAAGAGACCCAGTACTTC. The rearrangement links TRBV2 to TRBJ2-5; D gene ambiguous. Trimming took 7 bases from V and 2 from J, leaving 11 bases between them. Germline V gene data show CDR1 as SNHLY and CDR2 as FYNNEI. The CDR3 has 13 residues.

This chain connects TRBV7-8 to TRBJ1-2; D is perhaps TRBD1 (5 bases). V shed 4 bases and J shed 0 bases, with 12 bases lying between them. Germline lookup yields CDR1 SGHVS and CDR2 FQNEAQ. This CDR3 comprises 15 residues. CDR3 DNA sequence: TGTGCCAGCAGCTCTCAGACAGCCGCTAACTATGGCTACACCTTC. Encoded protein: CASSSQTAANYGYTF. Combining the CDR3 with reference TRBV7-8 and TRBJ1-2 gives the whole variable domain GAGVSQSPRYKVAKRGQDVALRCDPISGHVSLFWYQQALGQGPEFLTYFQNEAQLDKSGLPSDRFFAERPEGSVSTLKIQRTQQEDSAVYLCASSSQTAANYGYTFGSGTRLTVV.

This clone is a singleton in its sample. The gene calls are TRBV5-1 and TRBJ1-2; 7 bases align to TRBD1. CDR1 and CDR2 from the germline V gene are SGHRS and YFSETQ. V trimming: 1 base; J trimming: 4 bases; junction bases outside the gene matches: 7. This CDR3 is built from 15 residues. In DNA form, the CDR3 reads TGCGCCAGCAGCTTGATGGGGACAGATACCTATGGCTACACCTTC. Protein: CASSLMGTDTYGYTF.

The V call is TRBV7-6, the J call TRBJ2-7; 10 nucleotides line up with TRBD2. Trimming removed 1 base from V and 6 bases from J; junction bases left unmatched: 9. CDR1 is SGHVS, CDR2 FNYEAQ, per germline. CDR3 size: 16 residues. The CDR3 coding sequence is TGTGCCAGCAGCTTAGTGGGTAGCGGGGGGAATTCCGAGCAGTACTTC. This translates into CASSLVGSGGNSEQYF. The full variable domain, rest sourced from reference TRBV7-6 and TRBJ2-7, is GAGVSQSPRYKVTKRGQDVALRCDPISGHVSLYWYRQALGQGPEFLTYFNYEAQQDKSGLPNDRFSAERPEGSISTLTIQRTEQRDSAMYRCASSLVGSGGNSEQYFGPGTRLTVT.

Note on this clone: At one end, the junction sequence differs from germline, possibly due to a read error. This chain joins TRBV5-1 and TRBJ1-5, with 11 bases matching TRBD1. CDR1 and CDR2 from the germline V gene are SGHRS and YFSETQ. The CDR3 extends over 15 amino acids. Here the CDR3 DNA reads TGCGCCAGCAGGTTGGACAGGGGGCGCGATCAGCCCCAGCATTTT. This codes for CASRLDRGRDQPQHF.

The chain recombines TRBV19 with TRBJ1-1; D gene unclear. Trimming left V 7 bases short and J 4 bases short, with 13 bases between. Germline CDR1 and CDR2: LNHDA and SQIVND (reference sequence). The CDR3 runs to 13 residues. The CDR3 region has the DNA TGTGCCAGTATCCCTTACAGAGGCACTGAAGCTTTCTTT. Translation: CASIPYRGTEAFF.

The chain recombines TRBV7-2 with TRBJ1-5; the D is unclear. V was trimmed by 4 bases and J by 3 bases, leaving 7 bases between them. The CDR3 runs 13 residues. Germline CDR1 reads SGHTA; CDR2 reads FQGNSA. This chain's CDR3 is CASSSIHNQPQHF. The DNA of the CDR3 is TGTGCCAGCAGCTCAATACACAATCAGCCCCAGCATTTT.

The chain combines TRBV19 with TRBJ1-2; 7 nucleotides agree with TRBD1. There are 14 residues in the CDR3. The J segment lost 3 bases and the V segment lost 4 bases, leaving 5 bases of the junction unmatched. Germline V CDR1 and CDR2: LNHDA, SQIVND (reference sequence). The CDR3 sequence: CASSTLTGDYGYTF. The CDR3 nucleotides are TGTGCCAGTAGTACCCTTACAGGGGACTATGGCTACACCTTC.

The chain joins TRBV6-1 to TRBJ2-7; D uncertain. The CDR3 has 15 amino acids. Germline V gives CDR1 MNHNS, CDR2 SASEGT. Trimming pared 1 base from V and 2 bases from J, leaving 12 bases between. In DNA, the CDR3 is TGTGCCAGCAGTGAAGGGTTCCTCTCCACCTACGAGCAGTACTTC. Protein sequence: CASSEGFLSTYEQYF.

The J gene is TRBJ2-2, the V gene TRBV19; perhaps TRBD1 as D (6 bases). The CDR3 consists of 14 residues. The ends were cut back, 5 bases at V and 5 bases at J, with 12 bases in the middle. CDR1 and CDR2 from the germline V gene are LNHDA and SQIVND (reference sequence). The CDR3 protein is CASSLQGPTGELFF. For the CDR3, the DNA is TGTGCCAGTAGTCTCCAGGGGCCAACCGGGGAGCTGTTTTTT.

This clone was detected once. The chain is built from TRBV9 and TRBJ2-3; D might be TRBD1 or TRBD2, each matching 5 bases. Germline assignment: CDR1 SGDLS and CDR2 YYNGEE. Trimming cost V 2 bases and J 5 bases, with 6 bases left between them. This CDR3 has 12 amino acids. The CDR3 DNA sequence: TGTGCCAGCAGCGTGGGGGAAGATACGCAGTATTTT. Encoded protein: CASSVGEDTQYF.

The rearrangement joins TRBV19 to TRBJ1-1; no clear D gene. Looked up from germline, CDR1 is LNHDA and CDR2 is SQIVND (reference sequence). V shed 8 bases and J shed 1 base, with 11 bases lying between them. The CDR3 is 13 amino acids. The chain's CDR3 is CASWLRENTEAFF. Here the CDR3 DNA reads TGTGCCAGTTGGCTCCGGGAGAACACTGAAGCTTTCTTT.

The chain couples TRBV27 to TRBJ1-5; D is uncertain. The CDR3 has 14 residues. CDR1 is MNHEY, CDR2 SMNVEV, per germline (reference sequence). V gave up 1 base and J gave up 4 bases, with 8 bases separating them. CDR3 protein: CASSLYGENQPQHF. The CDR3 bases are TGTGCCAGCAGTTTATACGGGGAGAATCAGCCCCAGCATTTT.

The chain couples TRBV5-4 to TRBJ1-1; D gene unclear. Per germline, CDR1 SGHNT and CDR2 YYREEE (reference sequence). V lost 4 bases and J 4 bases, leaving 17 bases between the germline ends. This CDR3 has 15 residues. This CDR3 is CASSQTVGPATEAFF. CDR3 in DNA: TGTGCCAGCAGCCAAACTGTCGGTCCGGCCACTGAAGCTTTCTTT.

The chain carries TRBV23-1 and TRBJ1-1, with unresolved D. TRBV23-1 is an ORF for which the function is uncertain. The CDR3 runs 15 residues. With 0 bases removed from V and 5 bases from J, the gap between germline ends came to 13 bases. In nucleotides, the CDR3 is TGCGCCAGCAGTCAATCGGAACTCCGGACGACTGAAGCTTTCTTT. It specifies CASSQSELRTTEAFF.

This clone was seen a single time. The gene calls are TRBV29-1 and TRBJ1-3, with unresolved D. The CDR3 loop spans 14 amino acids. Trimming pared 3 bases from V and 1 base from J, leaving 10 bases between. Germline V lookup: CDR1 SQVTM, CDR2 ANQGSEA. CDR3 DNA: TGCAGCGTTGAGAGTGGGTCTTCTGGAAACACCATATATTTT. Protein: CSVESGSSGNTIYF.

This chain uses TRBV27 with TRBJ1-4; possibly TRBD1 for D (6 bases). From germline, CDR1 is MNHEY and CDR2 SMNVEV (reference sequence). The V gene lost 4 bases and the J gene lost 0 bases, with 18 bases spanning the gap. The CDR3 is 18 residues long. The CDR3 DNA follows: TGTGCCAGCAGTTCGGAGACAGGACGACCTGCAACTAATGAAAAACTGTTTTTT. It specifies CASSSETGRPATNEKLFF.

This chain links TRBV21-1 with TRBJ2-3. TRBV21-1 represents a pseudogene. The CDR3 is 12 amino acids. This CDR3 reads CASNGCADTQYF. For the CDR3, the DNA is TGTGCCTCTAACGGATGTGCAGATACGCAGTATTTT.

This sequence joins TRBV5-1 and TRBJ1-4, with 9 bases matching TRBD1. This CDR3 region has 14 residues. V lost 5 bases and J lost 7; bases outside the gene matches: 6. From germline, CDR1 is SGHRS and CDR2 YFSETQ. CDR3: CASRRTGEGEKLFF. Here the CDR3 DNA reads TGCGCCAGCAGGCGGACAGGGGAAGGTGAAAAACTGTTTTTT.